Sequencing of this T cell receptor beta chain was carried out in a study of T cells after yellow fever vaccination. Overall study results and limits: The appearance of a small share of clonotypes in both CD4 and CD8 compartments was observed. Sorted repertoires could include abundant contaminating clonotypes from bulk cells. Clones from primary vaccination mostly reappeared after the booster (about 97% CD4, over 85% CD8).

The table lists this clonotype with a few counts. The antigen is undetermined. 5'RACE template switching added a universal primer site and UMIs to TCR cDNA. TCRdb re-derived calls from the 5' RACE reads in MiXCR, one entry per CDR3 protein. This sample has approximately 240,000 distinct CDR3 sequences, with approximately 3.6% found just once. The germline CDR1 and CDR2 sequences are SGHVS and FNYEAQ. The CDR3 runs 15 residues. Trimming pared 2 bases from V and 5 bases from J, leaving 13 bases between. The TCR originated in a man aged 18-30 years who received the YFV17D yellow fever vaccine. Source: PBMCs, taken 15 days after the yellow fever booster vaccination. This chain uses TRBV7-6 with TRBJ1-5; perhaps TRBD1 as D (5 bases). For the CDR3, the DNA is TGTGCCAGCAGCTTAAATCCTGACAGCTATCAGCCCCAGCATTTT. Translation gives CASSLNPDSYQPQHF.